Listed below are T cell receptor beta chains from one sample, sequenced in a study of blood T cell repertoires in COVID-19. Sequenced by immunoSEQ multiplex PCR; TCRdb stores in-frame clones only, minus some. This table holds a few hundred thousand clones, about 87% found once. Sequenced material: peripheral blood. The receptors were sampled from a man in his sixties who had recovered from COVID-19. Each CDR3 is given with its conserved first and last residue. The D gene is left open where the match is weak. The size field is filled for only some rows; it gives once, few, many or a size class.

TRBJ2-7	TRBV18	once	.	CASSLELSYEQYF	TGTGCCAGCTCACTAGAGCTCTCCTACGAGCAGTACTTC
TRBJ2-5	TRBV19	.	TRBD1	CASSIATGGGKETQYF	TGTGCCAGTAGTATAGCGACAGGGGGTGGTAAAGAGACCCAGTACTTC
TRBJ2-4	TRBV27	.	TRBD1	CASSWDRLAKNIQYF	TGTGCCAGCAGTTGGGACAGGCTAGCCAAAAACATTCAGTACTTC
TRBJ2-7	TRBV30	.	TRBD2	CAWSSRTRPLTLFEQYF	TGTGCCTGGAGTTCTCGGACTAGACCCCTCACCTTATTCGAGCAGTACTTC
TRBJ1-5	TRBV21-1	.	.	CASSKRREEWSNQPQHF	TGTGCCAGCAGCAAGAGGAGGGAAGAATGGAGCAATCAGCCCCAGCATTTT
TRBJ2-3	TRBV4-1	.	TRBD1	CASSPFSKGATDTQYF	TGCGCCAGCAGCCCCTTTTCGAAGGGGGCCACAGATACGCAGTATTTT
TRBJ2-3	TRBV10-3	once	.	CAITQDKPGDTQYF	TGTGCCATCACCCAGGACAAGCCCGGAGATACGCAGTATTTT
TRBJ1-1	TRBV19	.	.	CASSMGINTEAFF	TGTGCCAGTAGTATGGGCATCAACACTGAAGCTTTCTTT
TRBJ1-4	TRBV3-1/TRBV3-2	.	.	CASSQGWGDEKLFF	TGTGCCAGCAGCCAAGGTTGGGGAGATGAAAAACTGTTTTTT
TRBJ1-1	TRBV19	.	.	CASSPQVLMNTEAFF	TGTGCCAGTAGTCCCCAGGTCCTCATGAACACTGAAGCTTTCTTT
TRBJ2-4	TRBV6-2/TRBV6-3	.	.	CASSYAGPPLNIQYF	TGTGCCAGCAGTTACGCAGGGCCACCCTTAAACATTCAGTACTTC
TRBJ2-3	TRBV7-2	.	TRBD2	CASSLRTSGLYF	TGTGCCAGCAGCCTACGGACTAGCGGGCTGTATTTT
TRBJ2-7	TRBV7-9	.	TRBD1	CAINDRAYEQYF	TGTGCCATAAACGACAGGGCCTACGAGCAGTACTTC
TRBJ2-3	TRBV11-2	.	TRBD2	CASSLGALAGSSTDTQYF	TGTGCCAGCAGCTTAGGGGCCTTAGCGGGGTCTAGCACAGATACGCAGTATTTT
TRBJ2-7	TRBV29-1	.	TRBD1	CSVLAGGYHEQYF	TGCAGCGTTCTGGCAGGGGGCTACCACGAGCAGTACTTC
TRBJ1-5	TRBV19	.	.	CASQIGRIRWNQPQHF	TGTGCCAGTCAAATAGGCCGGATCAGGTGGAATCAGCCCCAGCATTTT
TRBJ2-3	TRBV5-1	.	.	CASTLQGSTDTQYF	TGCGCCAGCACCCTACAGGGTAGCACAGATACGCAGTATTTT
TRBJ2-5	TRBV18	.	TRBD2	CASSPGLRETQYF	TGTGCCAGCTCACCGGGACTACGGGAGACCCAGTACTTC
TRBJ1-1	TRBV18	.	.	CASSPQRPTRNTEAFF	TGTGCCAGCTCACCTCAGCGGCCTACCCGAAACACTGAAGCTTTCTTT
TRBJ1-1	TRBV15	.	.	CATSRGTVNTEAFF	TGTGCCACCAGCAGAGGGACAGTGAACACTGAAGCTTTCTTT
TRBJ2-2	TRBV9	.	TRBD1	CASSVEGPGQGAFTGELFF	TGTGCCAGCAGCGTCGAGGGACCGGGACAGGGGGCTTTCACCGGGGAGCTGTTTTTT
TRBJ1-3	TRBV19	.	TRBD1	CASTPRDRGSGNTIYF	TGTGCCAGTACCCCCCGGGACAGGGGGTCTGGAAACACCATATATTTT
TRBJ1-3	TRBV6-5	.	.	CASSYESARSGNTIYF	TGTGCCAGCAGTTACGAGTCAGCGCGCTCTGGAAACACCATATATTTT
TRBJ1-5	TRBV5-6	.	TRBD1	CASSLAPGTGGRGQPQHF	TGTGCCAGCAGCTTGGCCCCCGGGACAGGGGGGAGAGGGCAGCCCCAGCATTTT
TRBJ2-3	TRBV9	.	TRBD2	CASSVGASGESTDTQYF	TGTGCCAGCAGCGTAGGGGCTAGCGGGGAGAGCACAGATACGCAGTATTTT
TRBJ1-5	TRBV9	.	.	CATSLIRTAYSNQPQHF	TGTGCCACCAGCCTAATCCGCACAGCATATAGCAATCAGCCCCAGCATTTT